This is a list of T cell receptor beta chains from one sample in a study of blood T cell repertoires in COVID-19. Generated by immunoSEQ multiplex PCR, the TCRdb table keeps only in-frame clones and is missing some. The data show over 90,000 clones, around 82% seen once. The specimen sequenced was peripheral blood. The receptors originated from a man between 50 and 59 years old with active or convalescent COVID-19. The CDR3 runs from the conserved cysteine through the conserved F or W. D genes are given only for firm matches. Only some rows state a clone size, as once, few, many or a class for expanded clones.

CDR3nt	CDR3aa	v_gene	abundance	j_gene	d_gene
TGCAGCGCTAAAGAGCAGGGTTCAGATACGCAGTATTTT	CSAKEQGSDTQYF	TRBV29-1	NA	TRBJ2-3	NA
TGTGCCAGCAGTTCCCTGGGGGGTGGTGCCGGGGAGCTGTTTTTT	CASSSLGGGAGELFF	TRBV28	NA	TRBJ2-2	NA
TGTGCCACCGGGGGTGCCAGCTCCTACAATGAGCAGTTCTTC	CATGGASSYNEQFF	TRBV6-6	NA	TRBJ2-1	NA
TGTGCCAGCAGCTTAGGGAATTCCGGGACAAGCTCTGGAAACACCATATATTTT	CASSLGNSGTSSGNTIYF	TRBV7-8	few	TRBJ1-3	NA
TGCGCCAGCAGCCAAATGGGGCAGGATAATTCACCCCTCCACTTT	CASSQMGQDNSPLHF	TRBV4-1	NA	TRBJ1-6	NA
TGCGCCAGCAGCGCCGGGACAAATAATTCACCCCTCCACTTT	CASSAGTNNSPLHF	TRBV5-1	NA	TRBJ1-6	NA
TGCAGCGTTGAAGATCCTGGTGAGAGCTCCTACAATGAGCAGTTCTTC	CSVEDPGESSYNEQFF	TRBV29-1	few	TRBJ2-1	NA
TGTGCCAGCAGCGGGACACCCAACTCTGGAAACACCATATATTTT	CASSGTPNSGNTIYF	TRBV5-4	NA	TRBJ1-3	NA
TGTGCCAGCAGCCTATGGGAGGGGGGGTATCAGCCCCAGCATTTT	CASSLWEGGYQPQHF	TRBV7-2	NA	TRBJ1-5	NA
TGTGCCAGCAGAACCGGGACAGTGAATTCACCCCTCCACTTT	CASRTGTVNSPLHF	TRBV7-8	NA	TRBJ1-6	TRBD1
TGTGCCAGCAGTGAAGCTCTCTCCGGGGCCAACGTCCTGACTTTC	CASSEALSGANVLTF	TRBV6-1	NA	TRBJ2-6	NA
TGTGCCACCAGTGATACCACAGGGTATCAGCCCCAGCATTTT	CATSDTTGYQPQHF	TRBV24-1	NA	TRBJ1-5	NA
TGTGCCAGCAGCACTCGGACAGGGCCTGGCGAGCAGTACTTC	CASSTRTGPGEQYF	TRBV5-5	NA	TRBJ2-7	TRBD1
TGCGCCAGCAGCCCCGGGACAGCGAACACAGATACGCAGTATTTT	CASSPGTANTDTQYF	TRBV10-1	NA	TRBJ2-3	TRBD1
TGTGCCAGCAGTTATTTCTGGCGGGGGGTACCATACCAAGAGACCCAGTACTTC	CASSYFWRGVPYQETQYF	TRBV28	NA	TRBJ2-5	TRBD2
TGTGCCAGCAGCCTGACCCAGGGGGCCCAAGAGACCCAGTACTTC	CASSLTQGAQETQYF	TRBV28	NA	TRBJ2-5	TRBD1
TGCGCCAGCAGTTCCATCGGGACAGGGGGCGATGAGACCCAGTACTTC	CASSSIGTGGDETQYF	TRBV10-2	NA	TRBJ2-5	TRBD1
TGTGCCAGCAGCCCAGGGACAGGGGGAGCTACCGGGGAGCTGTTTTTT	CASSPGTGGATGELFF	TRBV7-9	NA	TRBJ2-2	TRBD1
TGCGCCAGCAGCCCCGACGGACAGAATAATCAGCCCCAGCATTTT	CASSPDGQNNQPQHF	TRBV5-1	NA	TRBJ1-5	NA
TGTGCCAGCAGCTTCCAATCGCCGACGGGAGATACGCAGTATTTT	CASSFQSPTGDTQYF	TRBV5-6	NA	TRBJ2-3	NA
TGTGCCAGCAGCTTGGTTAGCGGGGGGGCGTACGAGCAGTACTTC	CASSLVSGGAYEQYF	TRBV5-6	NA	TRBJ2-7	TRBD2
TGTGCCGGGGGACAGTCCACAGATACGCAGTATTTT	CAGGQSTDTQYF	TRBV2	NA	TRBJ2-3	TRBD1
TGTGCCAGCAGCCGGGACAGGGGGACAATTAAAGGCACAGATACGCAGTATTTT	CASSRDRGTIKGTDTQYF	TRBV28	NA	TRBJ2-3	TRBD1